This T cell receptor beta chain appears in the sequencing data of a study of CD8+CD57+ T cells in acquired aplastic anemia. The CDR3 is made up of 14 amino acids. The germline V gene has CDR1 LNHDA and CDR2 SQIVND (reference sequence). V was shortened by 2 bases and J by 6 bases, with 14 bases between the two germline ends. TCR beta VDJ and CDR3 were profiled, and genomic DNA was the template. From the reads, TCRdb called clonotypes with MiXCR, one entry per CDR3 protein. The sample shows 150,000 to 200,000 distinct CDR3 sequences, less than 55% of them seen only once. V usage is TRBV19 and J usage is TRBJ2-7; D is possibly TRBD1 or TRBD2 (6 bases each). The sequenced sample consisted of sorted CD4+, CD8+, or CD8+CD57+ T cells (not recorded which) from PBMCs. The sequence came from a human donor in good health. In DNA, the CDR3 is TGTGCCAGTAGTATAATGGGGGGCTCTCGCGAGCAGTACTTC. Translating gives CASSIMGGSREQYF. Full variable domain (missing parts from reference TRBV19 and TRBJ2-7): DGGITQSPKYLFRKEGQNVTLSCEQNLNHDAMYWYRQDPGQGLRLIYYSQIVNDFQKGDIAEGYSVSREKKESFPLTVTSAQKNPTAFYLCASSIMGGSREQYFGPGTRLTVT.